Presented here are 13 T cell receptor beta chains from one specimen sequenced in a study of shared clonotypes between healthy human individuals. The method was immunoSEQ multiplex PCR; TCRdb's version includes in-frame clones alone and lacks a portion of them. The sample records over a million clones, about 75% being singletons. Sequencing was done on a sample of memory CD4+ T cells sorted from blood. Subset specified: CD45RA-negative fraction. These receptors were collected from a man between 18 and 29 years old in good health.

The V call is TRBV5-6, the J call TRBJ2-7, with D perhaps matching TRBD1 or TRBD2 (6 bases each). Trimming took 4 bases from V and 0 from J, leaving 17 bases between them. There are 16 residues in the CDR3. Germline V gives CDR1 SGHDT, CDR2 YYEEEE. For the CDR3, the DNA is TGTGCCAGCAGCCGCATGGGGGGCTCTCGCTCCTACGAGCAGTACTTC. This sequence encodes CASSRMGGSRSYEQYF.

The CDR3 spells CASSSGGPPLHF. The CDR3, as DNA: TGTGCCAGCAGCTCGGGCGGCCCACCCCTCCACTTT. This sequence joins TRBV28 and TRBJ1-6, with unresolved D. V was trimmed by 6 bases and J by 11 bases, leaving 11 bases between them. Per germline, CDR1 MDHEN and CDR2 SYDVKM. This CDR3 is built from 12 residues.

The V and J genes are TRBV7-6 and TRBJ2-3; 10 nucleotides align to TRBD2. Looked up from germline, CDR1 is SGHVS and CDR2 is FNYEAQ. This CDR3 contains 17 residues. The V segment lost 3 bases and the J segment 3 bases; nucleotides outside the gene matches: 9. The CDR3 region is CASSFSASGSSTDTQYF. The CDR3 nucleotides are TGTGCCAGCAGCTTTTCTGCTAGCGGGAGCAGTACAGATACGCAGTATTTT.

This clone has only one observation. A much bigger clone sits one base away, suggesting this may be a read error. CDR3: CASSFGNTGELFF. The CDR3 DNA reads TGTGCCAGCAGCTTTGGAAACACCGGGGAGCTGTTTTTT. The chain links TRBV13 to TRBJ2-2, with D unclear. The CDR3 loop spans 13 amino acids. Germline CDR1 reads PRHDT; CDR2 reads FYEKMQ (reference sequence). Trimming shortened V by 3 bases and J by 2 bases, and 4 bases separated the two germline ends. Drawing the rest from reference TRBV13 and TRBJ2-2, the complete variable domain is AAGVIQSPRHLIKEKRETATLKCYPIPRHDTVYWYQQGPGQDPQFLISFYEKMQSDKGSIPDRFSAQQFSDYHSELNMSSLELGDSALYFCASSFGNTGELFFGEGSRLTVL.

Only a few counts were recorded for this clone. The chain couples TRBV30 to TRBJ1-6; TRBD1 is a possible D gene (5 bases). The CDR3 is 12 amino acids. The germline V gene encodes CDR1 GTSNPN and CDR2 SVGIG (reference sequence). Trimming shortened V by 5 bases and J by 14 bases, and 16 bases separated the two germline ends. CDR3 nucleotide sequence: TGTGCCTGGGCTGACAGCTCAGCAACCCTCCACTTT. Translated, it gives CAWADSSATLHF.

As to this clone: The same CDR3 can be traced to other DNA sequences in this sample. The chain joins TRBV5-1 to TRBJ2-7; 10 bases are shared with TRBD1. Trimming took 5 bases from V and 0 from J; bases not matched to a gene: 2. CDR1 SGHRS and CDR2 YFSETQ come from the germline V gene. The CDR3 is made up of 14 amino acids. CDR3 sequence: CASSRTGGSYEQYF. As DNA, the CDR3 is TGCGCCAGCAGTCGGACAGGGGGCTCCTACGAGCAGTACTTC.

In its sample, this clone was seen a few times. The rearrangement links TRBV4-3 to TRBJ1-1; D may be TRBD1 (6 bases). The germline V and J ends were trimmed by 0 bases and 4 bases, with 9 bases remaining between them. Per the germline V gene, CDR1 is LGHNA and CDR2 is YSLEER. This CDR3 comprises 14 residues. The chain's CDR3 is CASSQDRGGTEAFF. Written as DNA, the CDR3 is TGCGCCAGCAGCCAAGACAGGGGAGGCACTGAAGCTTTCTTT.

This clone was counted many times. V and J are TRBV29-1 and TRBJ2-1; tentatively, D is TRBD1 or TRBD2 (6 bases each). V was pared by 5 bases and J by 0 bases, with 11 bases between. CDR3 size: 14 residues. Germline values: CDR1 SQVTM, CDR2 ANQGSEA. The CDR3 spells CSVKGGRSYNEQFF. The CDR3 DNA reads as TGCAGCGTTAAGGGGGGTCGCTCCTACAATGAGCAGTTCTTC.

The V call is TRBV5-4, the J call TRBJ2-1; D may be TRBD2 (7 bases). Looked up from germline, CDR1 is SGHNT and CDR2 is YYREEE (reference sequence). The ends were cut back, 4 bases at V and 8 bases at J, with 22 bases in the middle. The CDR3 contains 16 residues. Written as DNA, the CDR3 is TGTGCCAGCAGCCGAAGAGGGGGGGCCGGGTCATATGAGCAGTTCTTC. Its translation is CASSRRGGAGSYEQFF.

The gene calls are TRBV6-6 and TRBJ2-2, with a weak D call TRBD1 (6 bases). This CDR3 has 16 residues. Germline lookup yields CDR1 MNHNY and CDR2 SVGAGI (reference sequence). Between the trimmed V and J ends, which lost 0 bases and 2 bases, there was a span of 10 bases. CDR3 bases: TGTGCCAGCAGTTACTCGCAACAGGGAAACACCGGGGAGCTGTTTTTT. This gives the protein CASSYSQQGNTGELFF.

In its sample, this clone was seen a few times. CDR3 DNA: TGCGCCAGCAGAATTCTAGCGGGGGCCGGGGAGCTGTTTTTT. Encoded protein: CASRILAGAGELFF. V is TRBV10-2 and J is TRBJ2-2, with 10 bases lining up with TRBD2. V trimming: 6 bases; J trimming: 6 bases; junction bases outside the gene matches: 4. CDR3 length: 14 residues. Looked up from germline, CDR1 is WSHSY and CDR2 is SAAADI.

CDR3 bases: TGTGCCAGTAGTATCGTCCCGGCCTACGAGCAGTACTTC. Encoded protein: CASSIVPAYEQYF. This sequence joins TRBV19 and TRBJ2-7, with no clear D. The V gene lost 3 bases and the J gene lost 2 bases, with 8 bases spanning the gap. CDR1 LNHDA and CDR2 SQIVND come from the germline V gene (reference sequence). CDR3 length: 13 amino acids.

In this sample, this clone turned up a few times. The same CDR3 also results from other DNA sequences found in this sample. This chain links TRBV5-6 with TRBJ1-1; D is unresolved. The germline V gene encodes CDR1 SGHDT and CDR2 YYEEEE. V was pared by 1 base and J by 8 bases, with 6 bases between. The CDR3 has 11 residues. CDR3 DNA sequence: TGTGCCAGCAGCTTGCGAGCAGAAGCTTTCTTT. It specifies CASSLRAEAFF.